This T cell receptor beta chain was captured in a study of blood T cell repertoires in COVID-19. Study-level information: PBMCs, B-cell-depleted T cells, or T cells provided the cDNA or gDNA that made up the material.

Per the original data handling: For nucleated cells, counts were estimated from reference gene primer amplification. The table came from immunoSEQ multiplex PCR; TCRdb's copy has only in-frame clones and leaves some out. From that table come the V and J calls and clone size; the DNA was used to work out D and trimming. The table shows about 23,000 clones, with over 75% occurring only once. The length of the CDR3 is 16 residues. The J segment lost 4 bases and the V segment lost 4 bases, leaving 6 bases of the junction unmatched. Germline V CDR1 and CDR2: MNHEY, SVGAGI. The chain couples TRBV6-5 to TRBJ1-6; 8 bases align to TRBD1. The sequencing sample was made of peripheral blood. The source of this sequence is a man in his 70s in a cohort sampled during active COVID-19. The CDR3 here is CASSFTGGYYNSPLHF. The CDR3 DNA is TGTGCCAGCAGTTTCACAGGGGGGTATTATAATTCACCCCTCCACTTT.